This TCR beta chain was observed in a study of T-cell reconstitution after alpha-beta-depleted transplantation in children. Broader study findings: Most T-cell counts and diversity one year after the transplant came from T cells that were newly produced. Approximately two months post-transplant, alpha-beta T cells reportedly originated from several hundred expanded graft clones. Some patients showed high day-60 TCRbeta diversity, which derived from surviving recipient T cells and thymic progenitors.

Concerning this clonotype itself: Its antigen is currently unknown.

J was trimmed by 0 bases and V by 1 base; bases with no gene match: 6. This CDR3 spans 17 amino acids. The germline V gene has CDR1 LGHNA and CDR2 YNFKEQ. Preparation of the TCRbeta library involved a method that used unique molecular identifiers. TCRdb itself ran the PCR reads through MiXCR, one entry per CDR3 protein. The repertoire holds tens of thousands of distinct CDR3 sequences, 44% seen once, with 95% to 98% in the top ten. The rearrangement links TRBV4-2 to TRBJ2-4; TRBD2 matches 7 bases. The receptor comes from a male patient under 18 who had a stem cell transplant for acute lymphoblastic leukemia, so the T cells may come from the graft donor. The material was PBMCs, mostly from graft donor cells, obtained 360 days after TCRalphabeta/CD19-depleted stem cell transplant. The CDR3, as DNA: TGTGCCAGCAGCCAAGTCGAGCGGGGACTAGCCAAAAACATTCAGTACTTC. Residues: CASSQVERGLAKNIQYF.